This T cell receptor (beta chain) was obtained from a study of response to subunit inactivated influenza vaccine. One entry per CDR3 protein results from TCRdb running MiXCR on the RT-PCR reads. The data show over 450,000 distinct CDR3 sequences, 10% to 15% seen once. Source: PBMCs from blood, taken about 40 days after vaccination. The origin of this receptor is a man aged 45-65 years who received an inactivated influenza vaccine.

Here the CDR3 reads CASSPGLAGGRLVGELFF. Here the CDR3 DNA reads TGTGCCAGCAGTCCGGGACTAGCGGGGGGGCGATTGGTCGGGGAGCTGTTTTTT. V and J are TRBV12-3 or TRBV12-4 and TRBJ2-2; 16 nucleotides align to TRBD2. V trimming: 5 bases; J trimming: 7 bases; junction bases outside the gene matches: 10. CDR3 size: 18 residues.